This T cell receptor beta chain appears in the sequencing data of a study of T cell repertoires in cytomegalovirus infection. As for the study in general: Public TCR beta signatures were indicative of both CMV infection and a matching HLA type.

Study-level points and caveats: Carriers of CMV plus the relevant HLA were identified by cumulative public TCR beta family frequency. Dominating the ex vivo response were TCR beta clonotypes that were CMV-specific and HLA-C-restricted.

The germline V and J ends were trimmed by 4 bases and 7 bases, with 5 bases remaining between them. Germline V CDR1 and CDR2: MDHEN, SYDVKM. This CDR3 spans 10 amino acids. TCRdb reprocessed the reads with MiXCR, giving one entry per CDR3 protein. The sample has more than 650,000 distinct CDR3 sequences, roughly 36% seen once. In its sample, this clonotype was seen a few times. Antigen: not known. This chain links TRBV28 with TRBJ2-7; D remains unclear. Sequencing input: PBMCs. The source of this sequence is a human donor in good health (CMV status not recorded). Some clones in this sample may be carry-over from other donors' samples. CDR3 coding DNA: TGTGCCAGCAGTTATGAGGAGCAGTACTTC. Its translation is CASSYEEQYF. Supplemented by reference TRBV28 and TRBJ2-7, the full variable domain reads DVKVTQSSRYLVKRTGEKVFLECVQDMDHENMFWYRQDPGLGLRLIYFSYDVKMKEKGDIPEGYSVSREKKERFSLILESASTNQTSMYLCASSYEEQYFGPGTRLTVT.